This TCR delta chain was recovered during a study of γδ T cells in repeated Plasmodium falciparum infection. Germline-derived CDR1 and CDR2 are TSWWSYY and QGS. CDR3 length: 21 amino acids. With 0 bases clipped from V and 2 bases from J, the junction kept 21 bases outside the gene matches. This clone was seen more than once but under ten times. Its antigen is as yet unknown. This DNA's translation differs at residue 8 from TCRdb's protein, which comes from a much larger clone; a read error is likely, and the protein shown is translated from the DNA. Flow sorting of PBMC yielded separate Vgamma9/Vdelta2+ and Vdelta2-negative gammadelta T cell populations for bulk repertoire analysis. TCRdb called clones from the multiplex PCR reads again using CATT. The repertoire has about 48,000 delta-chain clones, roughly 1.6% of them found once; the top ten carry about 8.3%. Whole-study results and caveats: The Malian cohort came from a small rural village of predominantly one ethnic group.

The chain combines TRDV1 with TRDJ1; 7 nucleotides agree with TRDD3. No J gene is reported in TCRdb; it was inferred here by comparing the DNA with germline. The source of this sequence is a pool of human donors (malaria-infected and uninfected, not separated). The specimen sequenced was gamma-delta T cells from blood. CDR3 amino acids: CALGELLPSSGGTWGTDKLIF. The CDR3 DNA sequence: TGTGCTCTTGGGGAACTATTACCGTCGAGCGGGGGAACCTGGGGGACCGATAAACTCATCTTT.